Below are 26 T cell receptor beta chains sequenced from a single sample in a study of T cells after yellow fever vaccination. TCRdb independently ran MiXCR on the 5' RACE reads; one entry per CDR3 protein. Among 150,000 or so distinct CDR3 sequences listed, about 7% were seen once. This material consisted of CD4+ T cells sorted from PBMCs, taken 10 days after the yellow fever booster vaccination. The receptor source for this set is a man aged 25-45 years who received the YFV17D yellow fever vaccine.

This clonotype was seen repeatedly, ten times or more. The chain links TRBV29-1 to TRBJ2-3, with 11 bases that match TRBD2. The CDR3 has 18 residues. Germline CDR1 SQVTM, CDR2 ANQGSEA. The ends lost 8 bases at V and 1 base at J; junction bases unmatched: 17. Written as DNA, the CDR3 is TGCAGCATCTATCCGACTAGCGGGACCGCTCGTGGCACAGATACGCAGTATTTT. Translation: CSIYPTSGTARGTDTQYF.

Many counts were recorded for this clonotype. The chain joins TRBV7-2 to TRBJ2-5; 8 bases align to TRBD2. CDR1 is SGHTA and CDR2 is FQGNSA in the germline V gene. V dropped 5 bases and J dropped 4; count of bases not matched to a gene: 6. The CDR3 spans 14 residues. The CDR3 loop reads CASSPLREGETQYF. In DNA, the CDR3 is TGTGCCAGCAGCCCCTTACGGGAGGGAGAGACCCAGTACTTC.

The sample holds many counts of this clonotype. The chain links TRBV29-1 to TRBJ1-1; unclear D gene. CDR1 and CDR2 (germline): SQVTM, ANQGSEA. Trimming cost V 5 bases and J 3 bases, with 13 bases left between them. The CDR3 has 13 amino acids. The CDR3 DNA is TGCAGCGTTTGGAAGACAAGGGACACTGAAGCTTTCTTT. Translating gives CSVWKTRDTEAFF.

Ten or more counts support this clonotype. This chain uses TRBV25-1 with TRBJ2-6; 7 nucleotides align to TRBD2. Germline V gives CDR1 MGHDK, CDR2 SYGVNS. The CDR3 loop spans 16 amino acids. V was clipped by 1 base and J by 3 bases; unmatched bases: 3. CDR3 nucleotide sequence: TGTGCCAGCAGTGAATGGGAGGGGCGTGGGGCCAACGTCCTGACTTTC. Encoded protein: CASSEWEGRGANVLTF.

At least ten counts were recorded for this clonotype. The chain employs TRBV9 and TRBJ2-5; 7 bases match TRBD2. Trimming took 3 bases from V and 1 from J; bases not matched to a gene: 9. Germline CDR1 is SGDLS and CDR2 is YYNGEE. The length of the CDR3 is 16 residues. The CDR3 loop is CASSASGTIPQETQYF. The CDR3 coding sequence is TGTGCCAGCAGCGCCTCCGGGACTATTCCCCAAGAGACCCAGTACTTC.

A word on this clonotype: The junction departs from germline at one end; a sequencing error may be responsible. The rearrangement joins TRBV5-4 to TRBJ2-1; 10 bases align to TRBD2. The CDR3 has 14 amino acids. Germline-derived CDR1 and CDR2 are SGHNT and YYREEE (reference sequence). The CDR3 loop reads CAGSVSGRNNEQFF. The CDR3 DNA follows: TGTGCCGGCAGTGTTAGCGGGAGGAACAATGAGCAGTTCTTC.

This clonotype was picked up a small number of times. V and J are TRBV3-1 and TRBJ2-2, with D uncertain. Germline CDR1 is LGHDT and CDR2 is YNNKEL (reference sequence). The CDR3 length is 15 residues. V was pared by 8 bases and J by 2 bases, with 15 bases between. CDR3 protein: CASGPRTVNTGELFF. CDR3 sequence (DNA): TGTGCCAGCGGCCCTCGGACGGTAAACACCGGGGAGCTGTTTTTT.

This clonotype was detected ten times or more. The chain employs TRBV20-1 and TRBJ2-3, with D possibly TRBD2 on 6 matching bases. The V end was cut by 6 bases, the J end by 2 bases, with 9 bases between. This CDR3 is built from 12 residues. Germline lookup yields CDR1 DFQATT and CDR2 SNEGSKA (reference sequence). The CDR3 reads CSAEDYTDTQYF. As DNA, the CDR3 is TGCAGTGCGGAGGACTACACAGATACGCAGTATTTT.

This clonotype was found many times. This sequence joins TRBV29-1 and TRBJ2-2; the D gene is possibly TRBD1 (6 bases). The germline V gene encodes CDR1 SQVTM and CDR2 ANQGSEA. V was trimmed by 4 bases and J by 9 bases, leaving 18 bases between them. This CDR3 has 14 amino acids. The DNA of the CDR3 is TGCAGCGTTGCTAACAGGGAATTCGGCCGGGAGCTGTTTTTT. This codes for CSVANREFGRELFF.

This clonotype was seen at least ten times. V gene TRBV7-2 combines with J gene TRBJ2-3; D is unresolved. This CDR3 comprises 14 residues. Trimming removed 2 bases from V and 2 bases from J, with 8 bases in between. From germline, CDR1 is SGHTA and CDR2 FQGNSA. The CDR3 loop is CASSLILNTDTQYF. CDR3 nucleotide sequence: TGTGCCAGCAGCTTAATCTTGAACACAGATACGCAGTATTTT. The full variable domain, completed using reference TRBV7-2 and TRBJ2-3, is GAGVSQSPSNKVTEKGKDVELRCDPISGHTALYWYRQSLGQGLEFLIYFQGNSAPDKSGLPSDRFSAERTGGSVSTLTIQRTQQEDSAVYLCASSLILNTDTQYFGPGTRLTVL.

This clonotype was seen a handful of times. The chain carries TRBV3-1 and TRBJ1-4; 9 positions match TRBD1. Germline CDR1 LGHDT, CDR2 YNNKEL (reference sequence). The V and J ends lost 0 bases and 7 bases, in that order; junction bases with no gene match: 6. This CDR3 is built from 16 residues. The CDR3 protein is CASSQDTATGGEKLFF. The CDR3 DNA follows: TGTGCCAGCAGCCAAGACACGGCGACAGGGGGTGAAAAACTGTTTTTT. Full variable domain (outside the CDR3, taken from reference TRBV3-1 and TRBJ1-4): DTAVSQTPKYLVTQMGNDKSIKCEQNLGHDTMYWYKQDSKKFLKIMFSYNNKELIINETVPNRFSPKSPDKAHLNLHINSLELGDSAVYFCASSQDTATGGEKLFFGSGTQLSVL.

This clonotype was detected many times. The chain recombines TRBV28 with TRBJ2-6; 9 bases agree with TRBD1. The CDR3 is 18 amino acids. Germline CDR1 MDHEN, CDR2 SYDVKM. Unmatched junction bases numbered 9, after V lost 5 bases and J lost 1 base. CDR3 in DNA: TGTGCCAGCAGTCCCATGGGACAGGGCTGGTCTGGGGCCAACGTCCTGACTTTC. Its protein product is CASSPMGQGWSGANVLTF.

The chain uses TRBV13 and TRBJ2-7; D not certain. From germline, CDR1 is PRHDT and CDR2 FYEKMQ (reference sequence). Trimming cost V 3 bases and J 4 bases, with 13 bases left between them. This CDR3 comprises 14 residues. The CDR3 reads CASSLADPPYEQYF. The CDR3 DNA sequence: TGTGCCAGCAGCTTGGCAGATCCCCCATACGAGCAGTACTTC.

This clonotype was seen ten or more times. The chain joins TRBV5-8 to TRBJ2-1, with D tentatively TRBD1 (6 bases). CDR1 and CDR2 (germline): SGHTS, YDEGEE. Trimming pared 4 bases from V and 3 bases from J, leaving 8 bases between. The CDR3 runs 13 residues. The CDR3 region has the DNA TGTGCCAGCAGCAACAGGGACTACAATGAGCAGTTCTTC. Its protein product is CASSNRDYNEQFF.

This clonotype was observed at least ten times. The J gene is TRBJ2-7, the V gene TRBV12-3 or TRBV12-4; weak D call: TRBD1 (5 bases). The CDR3 is 13 residues long. V dropped 5 bases and J dropped 7 bases, with 15 bases sitting between them. The CDR3 sequence: CASSIQVGREQYF. The DNA of the CDR3 is TGTGCCAGCAGTATACAGGTTGGTCGGGAGCAGTACTTC.

Ten or more counts support this clonotype. The gene calls are TRBV2 and TRBJ2-4; D ambiguous. Germline values: CDR1 SNHLY, CDR2 FYNNEI. The CDR3 spans 12 residues. V was cut by 7 bases and J by 14 bases, with 18 bases left in between. CDR3 sequence reads: CASMTEPPRKYF. DNA for the CDR3: TGTGCCAGCATGACGGAGCCTCCCAGGAAGTACTTC.

In this sample, this clonotype turned up many times. CDR3 amino acids: CASASENYGYTF. In DNA, the CDR3 is TGCGCCAGCGCGAGCGAGAACTATGGCTACACCTTC. The rearrangement uses TRBV10-2 and TRBJ1-2; D remains ambiguous. The CDR3 has 12 amino acids. V lost 8 bases to trimming and J lost 2 bases, with 9 bases between them. Germline V gives CDR1 WSHSY, CDR2 SAAADI.

V and J are TRBV19 and TRBJ2-7, with 7 bases fitting TRBD1. The trim removed 7 bases at V and 0 bases at J, leaving 6 bases unmatched. CDR1 and CDR2 (germline): LNHDA, SQIVND (reference sequence). The CDR3 covers 14 residues. DNA for the CDR3: TGTGCCAGTACCGCGACAGGGAGCTCCTACGAGCAGTACTTC. This gives the protein CASTATGSSYEQYF.

This clonotype was seen many times. The V call is TRBV20-1, the J call TRBJ1-1; 7 nucleotides line up with TRBD1. The CDR3 has 13 residues. The ends lost 0 bases at V and 6 bases at J; junction bases unmatched: 4. Germline V gives CDR1 DFQATT, CDR2 SNEGSKA (reference sequence). CDR3 sequence: CSARDGRGAEAFF. CDR3 nucleotide sequence: TGCAGTGCTAGAGATGGCAGGGGGGCTGAAGCTTTCTTT.

This clonotype occurred many times. The rearrangement links TRBV15 to TRBJ2-1; TRBD2 agrees at 8 bases. The germline CDR1 and CDR2 sequences are LNHNV and YYDKDF (reference sequence). The CDR3 is made up of 13 amino acids. J gave up 9 bases and V 8 bases, and 9 bases lay outside the gene matches. CDR3 sequence (DNA): TGTGCCACCGGGAGGCCCCGGGAGGGTGAGCAGTTCTTC. It encodes CATGRPREGEQFF.

This clonotype occurred many times. The rearrangement uses TRBV10-1 and TRBJ2-1; no firm D call. The germline gives CDR1 WNHNN, CDR2 SYGVQD (reference sequence). V was shortened by 6 bases and J by 7 bases, with 4 bases between the two germline ends. The CDR3 is made up of 10 amino acids. CDR3 loop: CASSTNEQFF. CDR3 DNA sequence: TGCGCCAGCAGCACGAATGAGCAGTTCTTC.

This clonotype was seen more than once but under ten times. The chain employs TRBV7-2 and TRBJ1-4; tentatively, D is TRBD1 (5 bases). Germline V gene lookup returns CDR1 SGHTA and CDR2 FQGNSA. This CDR3 contains 16 residues. The ends were cut back, 0 bases at V and 7 bases at J, with 15 bases in the middle. DNA of the CDR3: TGTGCCAGCAGCTTAGCGCTGTCGGGGGGTCTTGAAAAACTGTTTTTT. This translates into CASSLALSGGLEKLFF.

A few counts support this clonotype. V and J are TRBV4-2 and TRBJ2-5; 11 positions agree with TRBD2. Germline CDR1 is LGHNA and CDR2 is YNFKEQ. The CDR3 is made up of 17 amino acids. V was clipped by 2 bases and J by 5 bases; unmatched bases: 10. CDR3 protein: CASSQYMASGRLETQYF. CDR3 DNA: TGTGCCAGCAGCCAATATATGGCTAGCGGGAGGTTGGAGACCCAGTACTTC.

This clonotype was seen only a few times. The chain recombines TRBV5-1 with TRBJ2-1; D possibly corresponds to TRBD2 (7 bases). Per germline, CDR1 SGHRS and CDR2 YFSETQ. V was shortened by 4 bases and J by 6 bases, with 14 bases between the two germline ends. The CDR3 has 14 residues. The CDR3 is CASSHYREGNEQFF. The CDR3 coding sequence is TGCGCCAGCAGCCACTACAGGGAGGGCAATGAGCAGTTCTTC.

There are a few counts of this clonotype. The chain recombines TRBV6-2 or TRBV6-3 with TRBJ2-1; D possibly corresponds to TRBD1 (7 bases). The CDR3 is 15 amino acids. The V gene lost 6 bases and the J gene lost 2 bases, with 14 bases spanning the gap. Germline V CDR1 and CDR2: MNHEY, SVGEGT. DNA of the CDR3: TGTGCCAGCAGCGGGGGACAGCGGGCCTACAATGAGCAGTTCTTC. It is translated as CASSGGQRAYNEQFF.

This clonotype appeared a few times. This rearrangement joins TRBV4-3 to TRBJ2-5; D unclear. With 0 bases removed from V and 7 bases from J, the gap between germline ends came to 12 bases. There are 14 residues in the CDR3. CDR1 is LGHNA and CDR2 is YSLEER in the germline V gene. The CDR3 sequence is CASSQDTAWGTQYF. DNA of the CDR3: TGCGCCAGCAGCCAAGATACCGCGTGGGGGACCCAGTACTTC.